Listed below are T cell receptor beta chains from one sample, sequenced in a study of shared clonotypes between healthy human individuals. Libraries were prepared by immunoSEQ multiplex PCR; TCRdb keeps only in-frame clonotypes and omits some of them. The sample lists hundreds of thousands of clones; about 96% were seen once. The sequencing input was naive CD4+ T cells sorted from blood. These receptors all come from a woman aged 25 to 39 in good health. Each CDR3 is given with its conserved first and last residue. D genes are given only for firm matches. Size is omitted from some rows. Given values are once, few, many or a class for expanded clones.

cdr3_nt cdr3_aa v_call d_call clone_size j_call
TGTGCCAGCAGGAGAGGGGGACTGACTAATGAGCAGTTCTTC CASRRGGLTNEQFF TRBV6-6 NA NA TRBJ2-1
TGCGCCAGCAGCCAAGGAGGGGCGGGGGGGCAAGAGACCCAGTACTTC CASSQGGAGGQETQYF TRBV4-1 TRBD2 NA TRBJ2-5
TGTGCCAGCTCACCCCAAGACAGGAACACTGAAGCTTTCTTT CASSPQDRNTEAFF TRBV18 NA NA TRBJ1-1
TGCGCCAGCAGCCAGGACCCGAAAGGGGGGGAGCTGTTTTTT CASSQDPKGGELFF TRBV5-2 NA once TRBJ2-2
TGCGCCAGCAGAGGACCGGGACCATCCTACGAGCAGTACTTC CASRGPGPSYEQYF TRBV5-1 NA NA TRBJ2-7
TGTGCCAGCAGCCTCACCCTTTTCGCAGGCCGGGCCAATGAGCAGTTCTTC CASSLTLFAGRANEQFF TRBV5-4 NA NA TRBJ2-1
TGCGCCAGCAGCCGACAGGTTGAGGGTGAGCAGTTCTTC CASSRQVEGEQFF TRBV4-1 NA NA TRBJ2-1
TGTGCCAGCAGCTTCATGGGGACAGAGACCCAGTACTTC CASSFMGTETQYF TRBV7-6 NA NA TRBJ2-5
TGTGCCAGCAGCGTGACAGGGGGCAATCAGCCCCAGCATTTT CASSVTGGNQPQHF TRBV9 TRBD1 NA TRBJ1-5
TGTGCCAGCACCCAGGGGGGGTATAACTATGGCTACACCTTC CASTQGGYNYGYTF TRBV7-9 TRBD1 NA TRBJ1-2
TGTGCCAGCAGTTTACGTGGCGTTGGTTGGGCAGGGAATCAGCCCCAGCATTTT CASSLRGVGWAGNQPQHF TRBV28 NA NA TRBJ1-5
TGTGCCAGCAGCTTAGACCCGAAGGACGGCTACACCTTC CASSLDPKDGYTF TRBV11-2 NA NA TRBJ1-2
TGCGCCAGCAGCCAAGCCCCCCAAGGTGCTAACTCTGGAAACACCATATATTTT CASSQAPQGANSGNTIYF TRBV4-1 NA NA TRBJ1-3
TGTGCCAGCAGTTTACAGCTAGCGGGGAACTACAATGAGCAGTTCTTC CASSLQLAGNYNEQFF TRBV28 TRBD2 NA TRBJ2-1
TGTGCCAGCGGGACTGGGCTCGAGCAGTACTTC CASGTGLEQYF TRBV28 NA NA TRBJ2-7
TGCAGCGTGGGACTAGCGGGAGCCATAGATACGCAGTATTTT CSVGLAGAIDTQYF TRBV29-1 TRBD2 NA TRBJ2-3
TGTGCCAGCAGTCTCTCCGTTGGACAGGGGGCCAGAAACACCATATATTTT CASSLSVGQGARNTIYF TRBV28 TRBD1 NA TRBJ1-3
TGTGCCAGCAGCTCTAAATCTCCGGGGCCTTATGGCTACACCTTC CASSSKSPGPYGYTF TRBV2 NA NA TRBJ1-2
TGTGCCAGTAGTATTGGGGCAGGGGGCACCGCAGATACGCAGTATTTT CASSIGAGGTADTQYF TRBV19 TRBD1 NA TRBJ2-3
TGTGCCAGCAGCCCTACCCAATTCGGCGAGCAGTTCTTC CASSPTQFGEQFF TRBV7-9 NA NA TRBJ2-1
TGCACCATCTCAGGGGGCGGATGGACTGAAGCTTTCTTT CTISGGGWTEAFF TRBV29-1 TRBD1 once TRBJ1-1
TGTGCCAGCAGTGCTGGGGGAATCACAGATACGCAGTATTTT CASSAGGITDTQYF TRBV2 NA NA TRBJ2-3
TGTGCCATCAGTGAGCGGATTAGCTACGAGCAGTACTTC CAISERISYEQYF TRBV10-3 NA NA TRBJ2-7
TGTGCCAGCAGCCCTCGGGACAGGAACACCGGGGAGCTGTTTTTT CASSPRDRNTGELFF TRBV7-3 TRBD1 few TRBJ2-2
TGCGCCAGCAGCTTGGGGGGGTTTGAGCAGTTCTTC CASSLGGFEQFF TRBV5-1 NA NA TRBJ2-1
TGCGCCAGCAGCTTGATCCCACGGACAGGGGCATTTAACACTGAAGCTTTCTTT CASSLIPRTGAFNTEAFF TRBV5-1 TRBD1 NA TRBJ1-1
TGTGCCAGCAGCCTCACAGGGGTCTATGGCTACACCTTC CASSLTGVYGYTF TRBV5-5 TRBD1 NA TRBJ1-2